The entry that follows covers one TCR beta chain sequence. This CDR3 region has 15 residues. The V gene's germline CDR1 is MNHNY and CDR2 SVGAGI (reference sequence). Trimming took off 4 bases at V and 1 base at J, with 11 bases between the two ends. The data stem from a study of blood T cell repertoires in COVID-19. Background on the study: From T cells, B-cell-depleted T cells, or PBMCs came the material, which was cDNA or gDNA.

In the authors' methods: Estimated nucleated cell counts came from reference gene primer amplification. The table came from immunoSEQ multiplex PCR; TCRdb's copy has only in-frame clones and leaves some out. V and J calls and clone size are copied from that table; D and trimming were computed from the DNA. The data hold roughly 250,000 clones, with about 83% observed a single time. The TCR sequence derives from a middle-aged woman who had recovered from COVID-19. The chain couples TRBV6-6 to TRBJ1-3; D call uncertain. Sequences were obtained from peripheral blood. CDR3: CASSSADASGNTIYF. In DNA, the CDR3 is TGTGCCAGCAGTTCAGCGGACGCATCTGGAAACACCATATATTTT.